This T cell receptor beta chain was captured in a study of cytomegalovirus exposure and HLA in healthy donors. For the study at large: HLA-typed donors contributed 65 million to 85 million unique TCRs, which were held in an early data release. Study-wide results and limits: The study recorded over 150 TCR beta chains that were cytomegalovirus-associated. Later genetic work tied a missense DCLRE1C variant to beta-chain V and J trimming. In a later analysis, roughly 17,000 TCR beta sequences were associated with HLA alleles at 0.05 false discovery rate.

J lost 3 bases, V lost 4 bases, and 11 bases had no gene match. The CDR3 is 16 residues long. Germline assignment: CDR1 SGHRS and CDR2 YFSETQ. Regarding this clone: Its antigen is unknown.

This PCR relied on a set of 60 Vbeta primers and 13 Jbeta primers. Measured with immunoSEQ multiplex PCR; TCRdb has only the in-frame clones, and not every one. The top ten hold under 1.5% of the sample, which has approximately 130,000 clones, approximately 80% seen once. Source material: PBMCs. This sequence joins TRBV5-1 and TRBJ2-3, with 7 nucleotides matching TRBD2. The sequence came from a middle-aged man in good health and CMV-seronegative. Here the CDR3 reads CASSRGTGGGTDTQYF. As DNA, the CDR3 is TGCGCCAGCAGCCGGGGGACGGGAGGAGGGACAGATACGCAGTATTTT.